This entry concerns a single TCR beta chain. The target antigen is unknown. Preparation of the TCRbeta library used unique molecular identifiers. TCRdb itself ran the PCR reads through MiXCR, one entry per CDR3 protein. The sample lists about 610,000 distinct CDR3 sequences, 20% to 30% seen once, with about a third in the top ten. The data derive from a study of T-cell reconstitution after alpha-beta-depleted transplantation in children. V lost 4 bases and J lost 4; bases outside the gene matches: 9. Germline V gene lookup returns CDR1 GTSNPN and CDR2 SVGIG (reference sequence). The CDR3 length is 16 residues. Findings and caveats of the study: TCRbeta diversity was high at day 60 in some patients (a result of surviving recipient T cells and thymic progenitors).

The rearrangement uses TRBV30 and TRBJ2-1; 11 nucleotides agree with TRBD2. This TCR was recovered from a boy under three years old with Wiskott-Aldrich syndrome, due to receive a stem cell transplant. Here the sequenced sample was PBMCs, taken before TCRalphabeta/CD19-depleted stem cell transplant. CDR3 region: CAWKITGTSGYNEQFF. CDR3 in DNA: TGTGCCTGGAAGATAACCGGGACTAGCGGTTACAATGAGCAGTTCTTC.